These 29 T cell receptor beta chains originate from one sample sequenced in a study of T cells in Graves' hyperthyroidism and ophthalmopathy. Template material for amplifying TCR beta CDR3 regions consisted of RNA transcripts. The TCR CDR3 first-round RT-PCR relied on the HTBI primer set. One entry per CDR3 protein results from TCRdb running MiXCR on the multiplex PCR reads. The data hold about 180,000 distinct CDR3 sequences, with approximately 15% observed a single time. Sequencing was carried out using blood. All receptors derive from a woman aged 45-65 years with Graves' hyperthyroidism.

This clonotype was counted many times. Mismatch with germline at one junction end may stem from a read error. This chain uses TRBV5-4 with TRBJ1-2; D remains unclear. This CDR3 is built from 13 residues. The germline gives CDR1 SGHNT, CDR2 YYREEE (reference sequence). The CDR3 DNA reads TGTGCCAGCAGTTTGGGTGGTAGCTATGGCTACACCTTC. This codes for CASSLGGSYGYTF.

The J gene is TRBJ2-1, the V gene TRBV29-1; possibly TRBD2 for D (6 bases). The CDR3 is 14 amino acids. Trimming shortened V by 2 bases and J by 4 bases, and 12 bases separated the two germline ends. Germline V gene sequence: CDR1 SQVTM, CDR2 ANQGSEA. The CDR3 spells CSVERGTLYNEQFF. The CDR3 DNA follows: TGCAGCGTTGAACGGGGGACGCTATACAATGAGCAGTTCTTC.

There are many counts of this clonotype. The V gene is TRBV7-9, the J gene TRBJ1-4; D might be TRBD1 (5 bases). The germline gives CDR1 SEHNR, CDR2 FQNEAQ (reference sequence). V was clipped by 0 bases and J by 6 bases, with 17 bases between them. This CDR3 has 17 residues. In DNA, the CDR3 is TGTGCCAGCAGCTTAGCAAGCGTCGGGACGCGGCATGAAAAACTGTTTTTT. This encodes CASSLASVGTRHEKLFF.

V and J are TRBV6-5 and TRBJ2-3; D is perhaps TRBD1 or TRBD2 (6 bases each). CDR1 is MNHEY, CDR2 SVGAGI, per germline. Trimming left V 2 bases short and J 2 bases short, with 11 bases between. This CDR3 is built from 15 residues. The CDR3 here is CASSYLGGHTDTQYF. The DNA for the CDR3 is TGTGCCAGCAGTTACCTCGGGGGACACACAGATACGCAGTATTTT.

CDR3 sequence reads: CASSQDVGGPPYNSPLHF. In DNA, the CDR3 is TGCGCCAGCAGCCAAGATGTGGGGGGACCCCCTTATAATTCACCCCTCCACTTT. The chain carries TRBV4-1 and TRBJ1-6; TRBD1 might be the D (5 bases). The V and J ends lost 0 bases and 4 bases respectively, with 16 bases between them. This CDR3 comprises 18 residues. Per the germline V gene, CDR1 is MGHRA and CDR2 is YSYEKL.

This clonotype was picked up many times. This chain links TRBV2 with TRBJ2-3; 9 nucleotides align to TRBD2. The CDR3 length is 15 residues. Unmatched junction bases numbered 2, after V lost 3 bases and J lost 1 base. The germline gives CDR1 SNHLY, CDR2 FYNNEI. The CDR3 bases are TGTGCCAGCAGTGAGAGACTAGCGGGCACAGATACGCAGTATTTT. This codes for CASSERLAGTDTQYF.

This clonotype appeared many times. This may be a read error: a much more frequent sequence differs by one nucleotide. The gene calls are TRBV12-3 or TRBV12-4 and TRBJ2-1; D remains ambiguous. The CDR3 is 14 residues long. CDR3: CASGFAHQSRKQFF. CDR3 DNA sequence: TGTGCCAGCGGTTTCGCCCACCAATCTAGGAAGCAGTTCTTC.

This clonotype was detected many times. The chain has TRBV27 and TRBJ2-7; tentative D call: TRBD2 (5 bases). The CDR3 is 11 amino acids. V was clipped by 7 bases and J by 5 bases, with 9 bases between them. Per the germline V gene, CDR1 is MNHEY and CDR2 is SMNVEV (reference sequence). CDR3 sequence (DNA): TGTGCCAGCACTGTCGGGAACGAGCAGTACTTC. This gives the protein CASTVGNEQYF.

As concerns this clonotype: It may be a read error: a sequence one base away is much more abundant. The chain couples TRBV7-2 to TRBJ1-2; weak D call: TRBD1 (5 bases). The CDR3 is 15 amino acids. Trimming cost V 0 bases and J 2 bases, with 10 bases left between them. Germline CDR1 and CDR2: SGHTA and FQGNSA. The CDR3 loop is CASSLARGPNYGYTF. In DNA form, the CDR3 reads TGTGCCAGCAGCTTAGCGCGGGGCCCAAACTATGGCTACACCTTC.

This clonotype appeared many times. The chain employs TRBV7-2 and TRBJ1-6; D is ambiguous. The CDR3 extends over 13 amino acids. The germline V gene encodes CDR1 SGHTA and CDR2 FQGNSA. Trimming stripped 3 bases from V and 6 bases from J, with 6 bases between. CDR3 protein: CASSLSSNSPLHF. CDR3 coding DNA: TGTGCCAGCAGCTTGAGCAGTAATTCACCCCTCCACTTT. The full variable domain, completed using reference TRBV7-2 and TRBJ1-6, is GAGVSQSPSNKVTEKGKDVELRCDPISGHTALYWYRQSLGQGLEFLIYFQGNSAPDKSGLPSDRFSAERTGGSVSTLTIQRTQQEDSAVYLCASSLSSNSPLHFGNGTRLTVT.

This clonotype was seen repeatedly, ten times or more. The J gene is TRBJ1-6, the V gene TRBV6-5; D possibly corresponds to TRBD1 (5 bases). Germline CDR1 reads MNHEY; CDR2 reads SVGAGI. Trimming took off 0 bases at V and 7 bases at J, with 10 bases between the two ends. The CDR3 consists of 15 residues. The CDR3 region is CASSYSTGRNSPLHF. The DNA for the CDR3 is TGTGCCAGCAGTTACTCCACGGGACGGAATTCACCCCTCCACTTT.

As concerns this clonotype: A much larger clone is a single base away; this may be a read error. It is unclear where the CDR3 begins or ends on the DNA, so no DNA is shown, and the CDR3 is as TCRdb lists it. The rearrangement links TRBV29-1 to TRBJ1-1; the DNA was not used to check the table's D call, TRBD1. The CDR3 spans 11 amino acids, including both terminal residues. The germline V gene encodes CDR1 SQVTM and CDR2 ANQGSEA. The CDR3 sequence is CSFGQGSEASF.

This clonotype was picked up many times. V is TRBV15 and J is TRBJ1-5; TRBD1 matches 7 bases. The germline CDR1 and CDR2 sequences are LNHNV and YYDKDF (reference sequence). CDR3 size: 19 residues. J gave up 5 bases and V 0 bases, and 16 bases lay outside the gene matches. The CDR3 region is CATSRDGRAGGKEDQPQHF. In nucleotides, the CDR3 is TGTGCCACCAGCAGAGATGGTAGGGCAGGGGGGAAGGAGGATCAGCCCCAGCATTTT.

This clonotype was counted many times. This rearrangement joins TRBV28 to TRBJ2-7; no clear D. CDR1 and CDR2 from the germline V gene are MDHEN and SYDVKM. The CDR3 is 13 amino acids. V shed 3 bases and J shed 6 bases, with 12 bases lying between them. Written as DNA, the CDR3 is TGTGCCAGCAGTTTCGTGGGTGCGACCGAGCAGTACTTC. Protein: CASSFVGATEQYF.

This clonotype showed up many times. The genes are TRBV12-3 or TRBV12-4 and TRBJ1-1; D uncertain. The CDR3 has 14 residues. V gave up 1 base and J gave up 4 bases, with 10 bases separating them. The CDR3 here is CASSLVWERTEAFF. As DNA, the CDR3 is TGTGCCAGCAGTTTAGTGTGGGAGCGCACTGAAGCTTTCTTT.

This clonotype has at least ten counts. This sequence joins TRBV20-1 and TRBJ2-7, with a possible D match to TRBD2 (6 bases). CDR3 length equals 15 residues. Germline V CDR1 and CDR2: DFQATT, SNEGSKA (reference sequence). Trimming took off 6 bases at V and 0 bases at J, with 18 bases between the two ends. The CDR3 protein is CSASRGEAGSYEQYF. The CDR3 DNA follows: TGCAGTGCCTCCCGCGGGGAGGCAGGCTCCTACGAGCAGTACTTC.

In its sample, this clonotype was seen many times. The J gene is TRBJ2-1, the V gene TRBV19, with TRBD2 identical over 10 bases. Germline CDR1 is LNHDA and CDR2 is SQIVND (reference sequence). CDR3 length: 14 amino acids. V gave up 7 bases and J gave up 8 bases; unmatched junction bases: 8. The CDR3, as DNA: TGTGCCAGTACCAAGCGGGGGGGCTTCGATGAGCAGTTCTTC. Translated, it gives CASTKRGGFDEQFF.

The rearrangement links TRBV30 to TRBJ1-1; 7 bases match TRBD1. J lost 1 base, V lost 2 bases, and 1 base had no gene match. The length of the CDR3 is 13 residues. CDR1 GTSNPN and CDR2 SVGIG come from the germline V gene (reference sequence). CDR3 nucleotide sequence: TGTGCCTGGAGTCGACAGGGGAACACTGAAGCTTTCTTT. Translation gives CAWSRQGNTEAFF. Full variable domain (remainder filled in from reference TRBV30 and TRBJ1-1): SQTIHQWPATLVQPVGSPLSLECTVEGTSNPNLYWYRQAAGRGLQLLFYSVGIGQISSEVPQNLSASRPQDRQFILSSKKLLLSDSGFYLCAWSRQGNTEAFFGQGTRLTVV.

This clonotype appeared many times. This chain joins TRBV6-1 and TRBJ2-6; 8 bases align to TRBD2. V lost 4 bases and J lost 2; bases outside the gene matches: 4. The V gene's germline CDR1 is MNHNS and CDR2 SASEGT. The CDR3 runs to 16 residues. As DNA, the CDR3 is TGTGCCAGCAGTGGAGGACTAGCAACTGGGGCCAACGTCCTGACTTTC. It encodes CASSGGLATGANVLTF.

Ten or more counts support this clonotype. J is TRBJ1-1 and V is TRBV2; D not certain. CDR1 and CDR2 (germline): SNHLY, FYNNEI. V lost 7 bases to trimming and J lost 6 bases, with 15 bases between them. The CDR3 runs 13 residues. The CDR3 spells CASIWRREAEAFF. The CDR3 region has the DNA TGTGCCAGCATTTGGAGGAGGGAGGCTGAAGCTTTCTTT. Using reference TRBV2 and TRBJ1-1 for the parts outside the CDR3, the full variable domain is EPEVTQTPSHQVTQMGQEVILRCVPISNHLYFYWYRQILGQKVEFLVSFYNNEISEKSEIFDDQFSVERPDGSNFTLKIRSTKLEDSAMYFCASIWRREAEAFFGQGTRLTVV.

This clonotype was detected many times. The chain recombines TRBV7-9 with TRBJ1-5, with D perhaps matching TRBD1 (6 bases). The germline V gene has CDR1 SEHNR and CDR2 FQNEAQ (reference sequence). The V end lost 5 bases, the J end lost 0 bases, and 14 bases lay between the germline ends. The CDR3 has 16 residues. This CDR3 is CASSPGTPYSNQPQHF. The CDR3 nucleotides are TGTGCCAGCAGCCCCGGGACACCTTATAGCAATCAGCCCCAGCATTTT.

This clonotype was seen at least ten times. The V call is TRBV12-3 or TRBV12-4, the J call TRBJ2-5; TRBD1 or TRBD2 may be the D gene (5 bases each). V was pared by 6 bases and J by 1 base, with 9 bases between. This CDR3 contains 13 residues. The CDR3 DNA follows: TGTGCCAGCAGAATTGGGACCCAAGAGACCCAGTACTTC. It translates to CASRIGTQETQYF.

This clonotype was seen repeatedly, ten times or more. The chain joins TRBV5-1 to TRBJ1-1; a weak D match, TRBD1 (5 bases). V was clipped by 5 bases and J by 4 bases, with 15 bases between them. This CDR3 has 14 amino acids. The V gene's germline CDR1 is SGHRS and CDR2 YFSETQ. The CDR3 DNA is TGCGCCAGCAGACGGGGGGGAGATGCCACTGAAGCTTTCTTT. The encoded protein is CASRRGGDATEAFF.

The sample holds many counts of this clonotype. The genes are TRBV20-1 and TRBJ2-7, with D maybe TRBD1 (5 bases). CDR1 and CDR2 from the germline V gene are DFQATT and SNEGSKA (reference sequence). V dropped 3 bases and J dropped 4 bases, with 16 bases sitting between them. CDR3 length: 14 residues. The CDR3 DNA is TGCAGTGCTAGTGGGGCCAGACGTAATTACGAGCAGTACTTC. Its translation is CSASGARRNYEQYF.

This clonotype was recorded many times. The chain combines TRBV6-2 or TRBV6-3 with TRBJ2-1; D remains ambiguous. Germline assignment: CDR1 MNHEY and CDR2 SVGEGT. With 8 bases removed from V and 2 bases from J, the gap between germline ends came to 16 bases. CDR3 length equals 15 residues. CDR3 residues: CASALAGYTYNEQFF. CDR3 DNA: TGTGCCAGCGCCCTGGCCGGGTACACCTACAATGAGCAGTTCTTC.

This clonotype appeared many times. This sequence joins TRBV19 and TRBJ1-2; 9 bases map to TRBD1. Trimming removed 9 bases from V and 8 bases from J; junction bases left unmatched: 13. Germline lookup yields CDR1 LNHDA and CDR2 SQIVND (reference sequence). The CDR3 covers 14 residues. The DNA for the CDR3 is TGTGCCAGCGGGGACAGGGTAAATTTAGCGGGCTACACCTTC. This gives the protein CASGDRVNLAGYTF.

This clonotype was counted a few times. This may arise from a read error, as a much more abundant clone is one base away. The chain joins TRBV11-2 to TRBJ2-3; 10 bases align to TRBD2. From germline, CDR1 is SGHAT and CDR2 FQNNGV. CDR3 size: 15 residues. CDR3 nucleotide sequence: TGTGGCAGCACCAGCGGGGGGGCTTGGCCAGATACGCAGTATTTT. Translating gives CGSTSGGAWPDTQYF. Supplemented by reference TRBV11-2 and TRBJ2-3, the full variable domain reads EAGVAQSPRYKIIEKRQSVAFWCNPISGHATLYWYQQILGQGPKLLIQFQNNGVVDDSQLPKDRFSAERLKGVDSTLKIQPAKLEDSAVYLCGSTSGGAWPDTQYFGPGTRLTVL.

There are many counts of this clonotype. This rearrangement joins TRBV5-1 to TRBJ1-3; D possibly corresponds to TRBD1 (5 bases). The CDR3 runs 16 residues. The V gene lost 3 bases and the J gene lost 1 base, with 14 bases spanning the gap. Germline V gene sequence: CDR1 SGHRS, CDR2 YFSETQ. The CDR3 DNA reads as TGCGCCAGCAGCTCGGATCTGGGGGGATCTGGAAACACCATATATTTT. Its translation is CASSSDLGGSGNTIYF.

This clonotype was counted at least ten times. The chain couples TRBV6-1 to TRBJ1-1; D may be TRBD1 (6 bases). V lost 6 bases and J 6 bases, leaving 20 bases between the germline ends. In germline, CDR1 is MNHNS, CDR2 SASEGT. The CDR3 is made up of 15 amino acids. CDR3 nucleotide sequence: TGTGCCAGCAGAAGGTTGTCAGGGGCGAGCCCTGAAGCTTTCTTT. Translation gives CASRRLSGASPEAFF.